The 13 T cell receptor beta chains presented below share a single source sample, sequenced in a study of T cell responses to AZD1222 COVID-19 vaccine. Libraries were prepared by immunoSEQ multiplex PCR; TCRdb keeps only in-frame clonotypes and omits some of them. Of fewer than 90,000 clones listed, about 86% were seen once; the top ten hold 5.5% to 6%. The source material was peripheral blood, sampled 28 days after the second AZD1222 dose. Receptors originate from an adult who received the AZD1222 COVID-19 vaccine.

This clone appeared a few times. The chain combines TRBV9 with TRBJ2-1; D is ambiguous. V dropped 3 bases and J dropped 6 bases, with 13 bases sitting between them. CDR1 is SGDLS, CDR2 YYNGEE, per germline. This CDR3 region has 14 residues. The CDR3 sequence is CASSETVNANEQFF. CDR3 nucleotide sequence: TGTGCCAGCAGCGAAACAGTGAACGCCAATGAGCAGTTCTTC.

This rearrangement joins TRBV11-3 to TRBJ2-3; 10 bases fit TRBD2. Trimming cost V 1 base and J 9 bases; bases outside gene matches: 4. Germline V lookup: CDR1 SGHNT, CDR2 YENEEA. The CDR3 length is 14 residues. The DNA for the CDR3 is TGTGCCAGCAGCTTAGGCGGACTAGCGGAGACGCAGTATTTT. It encodes CASSLGGLAETQYF.

The V gene is TRBV19, the J gene TRBJ1-1, with a weak D call TRBD1 (5 bases). This CDR3 region has 15 residues. V was pared by 4 bases and J by 5 bases, with 17 bases between. Per germline, CDR1 LNHDA and CDR2 SQIVND (reference sequence). The CDR3 DNA is TGTGCCAGTAGTACCCGACAGCTACAGTGGACTGAAGCTTTCTTT. Its translation: CASSTRQLQWTEAFF.

V and J are TRBV4-2 and TRBJ2-7; D may match TRBD1 or TRBD2 (6 bases each). The CDR3 is made up of 14 amino acids. The germline CDR1 and CDR2 sequences are LGHNA and YNFKEQ. The germline V and J ends were trimmed by 0 bases and 7 bases, with 13 bases remaining between them. This CDR3 is CASSQDGGGVEQYF. DNA for the CDR3: TGTGCCAGCAGCCAAGATGGAGGGGGAGTAGAGCAGTACTTC.

The chain carries TRBV9 and TRBJ2-2; 10 nucleotides line up with TRBD2. CDR3 length: 16 residues. Germline-derived CDR1 and CDR2 are SGDLS and YYNGEE. Trimming at V came to 0 bases and at J to 7 bases, leaving 6 bases not matched to a gene. DNA for the CDR3: TGTGCCAGCAGCGTAGGGTCTAGCGGGAGTGGCGGGGAGCTGTTTTTT. Residues: CASSVGSSGSGGELFF.

This rearrangement joins TRBV19 to TRBJ1-1, with D hard to call. The CDR3 is 15 residues long. Germline V gives CDR1 LNHDA, CDR2 SQIVND (reference sequence). Trimming removed 7 bases from V and 1 base from J, with 16 bases in between. The chain's CDR3 is CASTLVWEGNTEAFF. The CDR3 DNA reads TGTGCCAGTACCCTGGTGTGGGAGGGGAACACTGAAGCTTTCTTT.

V and J are TRBV2 and TRBJ1-2; D might be TRBD1 (6 bases). With 7 bases removed from V and 7 bases from J, the gap between germline ends came to 16 bases. Germline V CDR1 and CDR2: SNHLY, FYNNEI. The CDR3 is made up of 13 amino acids. The CDR3 DNA is TGTGCCAGCACCACCTGGGGGCATGGTGGCTACACCTTC. This codes for CASTTWGHGGYTF. The variable domain in full, completed from reference TRBV2 and TRBJ1-2, reads EPEVTQTPSHQVTQMGQEVILRCVPISNHLYFYWYRQILGQKVEFLVSFYNNEISEKSEIFDDQFSVERPDGSNFTLKIRSTKLEDSAMYFCASTTWGHGGYTFGSGTRLTVV.

The gene calls are TRBV5-5 and TRBJ1-5, with D uncertain. CDR3 length equals 14 residues. The V gene lost 2 bases and the J gene lost 3 bases, with 9 bases spanning the gap. Germline lookup yields CDR1 SGHKS and CDR2 YYEKEE (reference sequence). The chain's CDR3 is CASSFRADNQPQHF. The CDR3 DNA sequence: TGTGCCAGCAGCTTCCGGGCCGACAATCAGCCCCAGCATTTT. Full variable domain (rest looked up from reference TRBV5-5 and TRBJ1-5): DAGVTQSPTHLIKTRGQQVTLRCSPISGHKSVSWYQQVLGQGPQFIFQYYEKEERGRGNFPDRFSARQFPNYSSELNVNALLLGDSALYLCASSFRADNQPQHFGDGTRLSIL.

With respect to this clone: Other DNA sequences in the sample encode the same CDR3. The CDR3 region is CASSLGQGNTGELFF. In DNA, the CDR3 is TGCGCCAGCAGCTTGGGACAGGGAAACACCGGGGAGCTGTTTTTT. The gene calls are TRBV5-1 and TRBJ2-2; 7 bases map to TRBD1. The CDR3 length is 15 residues. Germline V gene sequence: CDR1 SGHRS, CDR2 YFSETQ. The trim removed 0 bases at V and 2 bases at J, leaving 1 base unmatched.

The J gene is TRBJ1-5, the V gene TRBV15, with D perhaps TRBD1 (5 bases). Trimming removed 5 bases at V and 4 bases at J, with 9 bases between. CDR1 is LNHNV, CDR2 YYDKDF, per germline (reference sequence). CDR3 length equals 13 residues. This CDR3 reads CATSFQGNQPQHF. CDR3 nucleotide sequence: TGTGCCACCAGCTTTCAGGGTAATCAGCCCCAGCATTTT.

V gene TRBV7-3 combines with J gene TRBJ1-2, with TRBD1 matching over 7 bases. The CDR3 is 11 residues long. The germline V gene has CDR1 SGHTA and CDR2 FQGTGA. V lost 8 bases to trimming and J lost 5 bases; unmatched junction nucleotides: 2. The CDR3 loop reads CASGTEYGYTF. CDR3 DNA: TGTGCCAGCGGGACAGAGTATGGCTACACCTTC.

This clone is a singleton in its sample. The chain is built from TRBV10-3 and TRBJ2-2; perhaps TRBD2 as D (6 bases). Germline CDR1 is ENHRY and CDR2 is SYGVKD. The V gene lost 2 bases and the J gene lost 1 base, with 11 bases spanning the gap. The CDR3 sequence is 16 residues long. The CDR3 nucleotides are TGTGCCATCAGTGAGCTTATTAGCGGGAACACCGGGGAGCTGTTTTTT. Encoded protein: CAISELISGNTGELFF.

V gene TRBV6-1 combines with J gene TRBJ2-3, with TRBD2 matching 7 bases. The CDR3 is made up of 16 amino acids. V dropped 4 bases and J dropped 0; count of bases not matched to a gene: 7. CDR1 MNHNS and CDR2 SASEGT come from the germline V gene. The CDR3 reads CASSAQRGSSTDTQYF. The CDR3 bases are TGTGCCAGCAGTGCCCAGCGGGGCTCTAGCACAGATACGCAGTATTTT.